One sample yielded the 31 T cell receptor beta chains listed below, sequenced in a study of CD4 and CD8 cells across lung adenocarcinoma regions. Each CDR3 protein is one row after TCRdb ran MiXCR on the PCR reads. Of under 25,000 distinct CDR3 sequences detected, approximately 54% appear once; the ten largest clones hold 27%. Sequenced input: CD8+ T cells from the center of a lung tumor. These receptors all come from a female donor with lung adenocarcinoma. The CD4 and CD8 labels of this study may be unreliable.

This chain connects TRBV5-1 to TRBJ2-1, with 8 positions matching TRBD2. Germline values: CDR1 SGHRS, CDR2 YFSETQ. There are 15 residues in the CDR3. V dropped 0 bases and J dropped 4; count of bases not matched to a gene: 3. In nucleotides, the CDR3 is TGCGCCAGCAGCTTGGTTACTAGCGGATACAATGAGCAGTTCTTC. Residues: CASSLVTSGYNEQFF.

This clonotype has at least ten counts. The chain couples TRBV6-1 to TRBJ2-7; D unclear. The CDR3 contains 12 residues. Trimming cost V 5 bases and J 0 bases, with 5 bases left between them. The V gene's germline CDR1 is MNHNS and CDR2 SASEGT. The CDR3 loop is CASSQSSYEQYV. The DNA for the CDR3 is TGTGCCAGCAGTCAAAGCTCCTACGAGCAGTACGTC.

The rearrangement links TRBV6-1 to TRBJ2-3; 7 positions match TRBD2. V dropped 9 bases and J dropped 2; count of bases not matched to a gene: 8. The germline CDR1 and CDR2 sequences are MNHNS and SASEGT. The CDR3 runs to 14 residues. CDR3 nucleotides: TGTGCCAGTGGGCGGGAGTCCACCACAGATACGCAGTATTTT. The encoded protein is CASGRESTTDTQYF.

Comment on this clonotype: The junction does not match germline at one end; this may be a read error. V gene TRBV27 combines with J gene TRBJ2-3; 10 bases line up with TRBD2. Germline values: CDR1 MNHEY, CDR2 SMNVEV (reference sequence). The CDR3 runs to 17 residues. The CDR3 DNA reads TGTGCCACCCGGCGGGGCCTAGCGGGGGTGAGCACAGAGACGCAGTATTTT. It codes for CATRRGLAGVSTETQYF.

This clonotype was seen only a few times. This chain uses TRBV6-1 with TRBJ1-5; no reliable D call. Germline V gene lookup returns CDR1 MNHNS and CDR2 SASEGT. The CDR3 is made up of 13 amino acids. Trimming took 3 bases from V and 0 from J, leaving 3 bases between them. The chain's CDR3 is CASSDNSNQPQHF. CDR3 DNA: TGTGCCAGCAGTGACAATAGCAATCAGCCCCAGCATTTT.

This sequence joins TRBV4-1 and TRBJ1-6; no reliable D call. The V gene's germline CDR1 is MGHRA and CDR2 YSYEKL. The CDR3 is made up of 18 amino acids. Trimming removed 0 bases from V and 2 bases from J, with 14 bases in between. In DNA form, the CDR3 reads TGCGCCAGCAGCCAAGAGGGCAGGAGTATCGCCTATAATTCACCCCTCCACTTT. It translates to CASSQEGRSIAYNSPLHF.

The gene calls are TRBV5-1 and TRBJ1-6, with D tentatively TRBD1 (5 bases). Trimming removed 4 bases from V and 10 bases from J, with 18 bases in between. CDR1 SGHRS and CDR2 YFSETQ come from the germline V gene. The length of the CDR3 is 15 residues. Here the CDR3 DNA reads TGCGCCAGCAGCAGCCGGGACTGGGAAAACTCACCCCTCCACTTT. This translates into CASSSRDWENSPLHF.

This clonotype was seen just once. The V gene is TRBV5-6, the J gene TRBJ2-3; D not resolved. Trimming removed 1 base from V and 3 bases from J, with 6 bases in between. In germline, CDR1 is SGHDT, CDR2 YYEEEE. This CDR3 is 13 amino acids long. The DNA for the CDR3 is TGTGCCAGCAGCTTGCCCCCAACAGATACGCAGTATTTT. Translated, it gives CASSLPPTDTQYF. Looking up the rest from reference TRBV5-6 and TRBJ2-3 gives the full variable domain: DAGVTQSPTHLIKTRGQQVTLRCSPKSGHDTVSWYQQALGQGPQFIFQYYEEEERQRGNFPDRFSGHQFPNYSSELNVNALLLGDSALYLCASSLPPTDTQYFGPGTRLTVL.

The rearrangement uses TRBV28 and TRBJ2-4; 7 nucleotides align to TRBD1. CDR3 length: 14 residues. Trimming took 3 bases from V and 1 from J; bases not matched to a gene: 0. Germline CDR1 MDHEN, CDR2 SYDVKM. CDR3 sequence reads: CASSLTGAKNIQYF. The CDR3 DNA sequence: TGTGCCAGCAGTTTGACAGGGGCCAAAAACATTCAGTACTTC.

This clonotype occurred many times. CDR3 in amino acids: CARSEGARETQYF. Written as DNA, the CDR3 is TGTGCCAGGTCCGAGGGGGCTCGGGAGACCCAGTACTTC. The J gene is TRBJ2-5, the V gene TRBV27; 7 nucleotides match TRBD1. The germline gives CDR1 MNHEY, CDR2 SMNVEV (reference sequence). The CDR3 has 13 amino acids. The J segment lost 5 bases and the V segment lost 9 bases, leaving 9 bases of the junction unmatched.

To note about this clonotype: One junction end disagrees with the germline gene, perhaps due to a read error. This chain uses TRBV10-3 with TRBJ2-3; D possibly uses TRBD1 or TRBD2 (6 bases each). With the DNA end fitting TRBJ2-7 better, the J assignment may be wrong. This CDR3 comprises 15 residues. Germline CDR1 is ENHRY and CDR2 is SYGVKD. The CDR3 region has the DNA TGTGCCATCGGTGAGGGGGGCGGGAAGACAGATACGCAGTACTTC. Encoded protein: CAIGEGGGKTDTQYF.

The chain's CDR3 is CASSDSDSLFFYEQYF. In DNA form, the CDR3 reads TGTGCCAGCAGTGACTCCGACAGCTTATTTTTTTACGAGCAGTACTTC. The chain is built from TRBV6-4 and TRBJ2-5; TRBD1 might be the D (5 bases). TRBJ2-7 explains the end of the DNA better; the J call may be wrong. Looked up from germline, CDR1 is MRHNA and CDR2 is SNTAGT. The CDR3 has 16 residues.

The chain combines TRBV9 with TRBJ2-3, with TRBD2 as a possible D gene (7 bases). Trimming cost V 3 bases and J 12 bases, with 32 bases left between them. This CDR3 has 18 residues. The germline CDR1 and CDR2 sequences are SGDLS and YYNGEE. CDR3: CASSARHAGALAGDTQYF. In nucleotides, the CDR3 is TGTGCCAGCAGCGCCCGACACGCGGGGGCATTGGCCGGAGACACTCAGTATTTT.

This chain joins TRBV4-1 and TRBJ2-5, with D unclear. The germline gives CDR1 MGHRA, CDR2 YSYEKL. Trimming shortened V by 3 bases and J by 2 bases, and 10 bases separated the two germline ends. CDR3 length equals 14 residues. Here the CDR3 reads CASSQPGRQETQYF. In DNA, the CDR3 is TGCGCCAGCAGCCAGCCTGGCCGACAAGAGACCCAGTACTTC.

This clonotype is medium-sized in the sample. The V call is TRBV7-2, the J call TRBJ2-1; D is unresolved. The germline CDR1 and CDR2 sequences are SGHTA and FQGNSA. The CDR3 runs to 12 residues. Trimming cost V 5 bases and J 9 bases, with 11 bases left between them. CDR3 sequence: CASSPPYGEQFF. The CDR3 nucleotides are TGTGCCAGCAGCCCACCATACGGTGAGCAGTTCTTC.

This clonotype was seen once. This chain joins TRBV10-3 and TRBJ2-1, with D uncertain. The DNA matches TRBJ2-7 better at its end, which makes the J call doubtful. The germline V gene encodes CDR1 ENHRY and CDR2 SYGVKD. The CDR3 runs to 13 residues. DNA of the CDR3: TGTGCCACCACTAAATTGGGGACCTACGAGCAGTACTTC. Protein: CATTKLGTYEQYF.

About this clonotype: The junction does not match germline at one end; this may be a read error. This chain connects TRBV6-1 to TRBJ2-3; TRBD1 matches 10 bases. The CDR3 contains 15 residues. Germline CDR1 and CDR2: MNHNS and SASEGT. The CDR3 protein is CASGVGQGVTDTQYF. CDR3 DNA sequence: TGTGCCAGCGGTGTCGGACAGGGGGTCACAGATACGCAGTATTTC.

Written as DNA, the CDR3 is TGTGCCAGCAGTGAGGGGACAGGGGCCTACAATGAGCAGTTCTTC. It is translated as CASSEGTGAYNEQFF. V gene TRBV6-1 combines with J gene TRBJ2-1; 10 bases are a match to TRBD1. CDR3 length: 15 amino acids. After removal of 3 bases from V and 2 bases from J, the junction contained 1 base not matched to a gene. CDR1 and CDR2 (germline): MNHNS, SASEGT.

In the case of this clonotype: Germline is not matched at one junction end, which may reflect a read error. CDR3 DNA: TGTGCTAGCAGGGGGCGTGCGGGCGGGGAGACAGATACGCAGTATTTC. It yields the protein CASRGRAGGETDTQYF. This rearrangement joins TRBV27 to TRBJ2-3; 8 bases are a match to TRBD1. Germline lookup yields CDR1 MNHEY and CDR2 SMNVEV (reference sequence). The CDR3 has 16 residues.

This CDR3 reads CASSLAGREFF. The CDR3 DNA reads TGTGCCAGCAGCCTAGCGGGAAGGGAGTTCTTC. This chain connects TRBV6-1 to TRBJ2-1; 9 bases map to TRBD2. V shed 6 bases, J shed 14 bases, and the junction held 5 bases outside the gene matches. Germline V CDR1 and CDR2: MNHNS, SASEGT. CDR3 length: 11 residues.

This clonotype was found many times. The chain combines TRBV4-1 with TRBJ2-1, with TRBD2 matching 8 bases. The CDR3 loop spans 17 amino acids. Trimming cost V 1 base and J 5 bases; bases outside gene matches: 10. The germline CDR1 and CDR2 sequences are MGHRA and YSYEKL. CDR3 DNA sequence: TGCGCCAGCAGCCAAGGCCAACTAGCGGCGAGCAACAATGAGCAGTTCTTC. Its protein product is CASSQGQLAASNNEQFF.

The rearrangement joins TRBV29-1 to TRBJ2-1; tentatively, D is TRBD2 (7 bases). The last part of the DNA fits TRBJ2-5 better; the J call may be wrong. This CDR3 has 13 amino acids. Germline CDR1 and CDR2: SQVTM and ANQGSEA. For the CDR3, the DNA is TGCAGCGTTGGGGGGGGGCCCGGGGAGACCCAGTACTTC. This translates into CSVGGGPGETQYF.

CDR3: CASSDPTTGDTGELFF. CDR3 DNA: TGTGCCAGCAGCGACCCCACTACAGGAGACACCGGGGAGCTGTTTTTT. J is TRBJ2-2 and V is TRBV9; a weak D match, TRBD1 (5 bases). The CDR3 runs to 16 residues. Trimming stripped 3 bases from V and 3 bases from J, with 15 bases between. The V gene's germline CDR1 is SGDLS and CDR2 YYNGEE.

This clonotype was observed at least ten times. V is TRBV7-9 and J is TRBJ2-7, with unresolved D. V was clipped by 4 bases and J by 3 bases, with 10 bases between them. Per germline, CDR1 SEHNR and CDR2 FQNEAQ (reference sequence). The CDR3 runs 13 residues. The CDR3 reads CASSYPASYEQYV. The CDR3 nucleotides read TGTGCCAGCAGCTACCCGGCCAGCTACGAGCAGTACGTC.

This clonotype turned up a few times. The CDR3 loop is CASSEEGLPGSPLHF. CDR3 DNA: TGTGCCAGCAGTGAAGAGGGGTTGCCCGGGTCACCCCTCCACTTT. The chain carries TRBV6-1 and TRBJ1-6; a possible D gene is TRBD1 (5 bases). The CDR3 totals 15 residues. Germline V CDR1 and CDR2: MNHNS, SASEGT. V lost 1 base and J lost 10, with 14 bases in between.

This clonotype showed up many times. The chain combines TRBV6-1 with TRBJ2-2, with D possibly matching TRBD2 (6 bases). This CDR3 spans 14 amino acids. Germline CDR1 MNHNS, CDR2 SASEGT. Trimming cost V 8 bases and J 0 bases, with 10 bases left between them. CDR3 DNA sequence: TGTGCCAGCTCTAGACTAGCGAACACCGGGGAGCTGTTTTTT. It yields the protein CASSRLANTGELFF.

As concerns this clonotype: A read error may produce the germline difference seen at one junction end. The V and J genes are TRBV10-2 and TRBJ2-5; 8 bases agree with TRBD2. This CDR3 spans 14 amino acids. The germline CDR1 and CDR2 sequences are WSHSY and SAAADI. CDR3 residues: CAGSGGGEQETQYF. CDR3 nucleotides: TGCGCGGGCAGCGGGGGCGGGGAGCAAGAGACCCAGTATTTC.

On this clonotype: The junction does not match germline at one end; this may be a read error. The chain recombines TRBV27 with TRBJ2-5, with 7 bases lining up with TRBD2. Germline assignment: CDR1 MNHEY and CDR2 SMNVEV (reference sequence). This CDR3 region has 16 residues. CDR3 nucleotides: TGTTCCAGCGCGGGTCTCGGGGGAGGGCACCAAGAGACCCAGTACTTC. This translates into CSSAGLGGGHQETQYF.

This clonotype has a count of ten or more. V usage is TRBV7-3 and J usage is TRBJ2-1, with D perhaps assigned TRBD1 or TRBD2 (5 bases each). This CDR3 is built from 16 residues. The germline CDR1 and CDR2 sequences are SGHTA and FQGTGA. V lost 5 bases and J lost 4, with 18 bases in between. The chain's CDR3 is CASSQRSGTKYNEQFF. The CDR3 coding sequence is TGTGCCAGCAGCCAACGATCAGGGACCAAATACAATGAGCAGTTCTTC. Supplemented by reference TRBV7-3 and TRBJ2-1, the full variable domain reads GAGVSQTPSNKVTEKGKYVELRCDPISGHTALYWYRQSLGQGPEFLIYFQGTGAADDSGLPNDRFFAVRPEGSVSTLKIQRTERGDSAVYLCASSQRSGTKYNEQFFGPGTRLTVL.

This clonotype came up a few times. This may be a read error, as it is one base from a much larger clone. The CDR3 loop is CASSESENEQYF. The CDR3 coding sequence is TGCGCCAGCAGTGAGTCGGAGAATGAGCAGTACTTC. The rearrangement uses TRBV10-2 and TRBJ2-4; no reliable D call. This CDR3 region has 12 residues. The V end was cut by 0 bases, the J end by 13 bases, with 10 bases between. CDR1 WSHSY and CDR2 SAAADI come from the germline V gene.

A word on this clonotype: At one of its ends the junction is not consistent with the germline gene, which may arise from a read error. Written as DNA, the CDR3 is TGTGGCGTCAGGGGGCTGAGAGCCAAAAACATGCAGTATTTC. It translates to CGVRGLRAKNMQYF. The rearrangement joins TRBV10-3 to TRBJ2-4; TRBD1 matches 8 bases. CDR1 and CDR2 from the germline V gene are ENHRY and SYGVKD. The CDR3 length is 14 residues.